These 22 T cell receptor beta chains originate from one sample sequenced in a study of T cell responses to AZD1222 COVID-19 vaccine. Some clones are missing from TCRdb's copy, which holds only in-frame ones; the method was immunoSEQ multiplex PCR. The sample carries fewer than 75,000 clones, 85% recorded once. The sequencing used peripheral blood, collected on day 0 of AZD1222 vaccination. These receptors were collected from an adult in good health.

CDR3 sequence: CASSLGGEAFF. CDR3 bases: TGTGCCAGCAGCTTAGGGGGTGAAGCTTTCTTT. The chain has TRBV11-3 and TRBJ1-1; D unresolved. V was cut by 1 base and J by 7 bases, with 4 bases left in between. The CDR3 sequence is 11 residues long. Germline CDR1 SGHNT, CDR2 YENEEA.

The chain carries TRBV7-8 and TRBJ2-7; TRBD1 aligns across 7 bases. V shed 4 bases and J 4 bases; nucleotides not matched to a gene: 10. The CDR3 contains 15 residues. The V gene's germline CDR1 is SGHVS and CDR2 FQNEAQ. The CDR3 DNA reads TGTGCCAGCAGCTCCCGGTTGGGACAGTCGTACGAGCAGTACTTC. As protein: CASSSRLGQSYEQYF.

The chain recombines TRBV3-1 (or the pseudogene TRBV3-2) with TRBJ2-5, with D possibly being TRBD2 (5 bases). The V gene's germline CDR1 is LGHDT and CDR2 YNNKEL (reference sequence). V lost 2 bases, J lost 1 base, and 11 bases lay in between. The CDR3 runs to 15 residues. Here the CDR3 reads CASSQNSGLQETQYF. In DNA, the CDR3 is TGTGCCAGCAGCCAAAACTCAGGACTCCAAGAGACCCAGTACTTC.

The CDR3 sequence: CALGTFASPLHF. DNA for the CDR3: TGTGCCCTAGGGACGTTTGCCTCACCCCTCCACTTT. V and J are TRBV30 and TRBJ1-6; a weak D match, TRBD1 (5 bases). V gave up 8 bases and J gave up 10 bases, with 15 bases separating them. Germline V gene lookup returns CDR1 GTSNPN and CDR2 SVGIG (reference sequence). CDR3 length: 12 amino acids.

V gene TRBV7-8 combines with J gene TRBJ1-1, with a weak D call TRBD1 (6 bases). The V end was cut by 0 bases, the J end by 2 bases, with 7 bases between. The CDR3 has 14 residues. Germline assignment: CDR1 SGHVS and CDR2 FQNEAQ. CDR3 region: CASSLAQGNTEAFF. Here the CDR3 DNA reads TGTGCCAGCAGCTTAGCACAGGGTAACACTGAAGCTTTCTTT.

The chain uses TRBV28 and TRBJ1-5; D remains unclear. This CDR3 comprises 12 residues. V was shortened by 2 bases and J by 7 bases, with 6 bases between the two germline ends. CDR1 and CDR2 (germline): MDHEN, SYDVKM. The DNA for the CDR3 is TGTGCCAGCAGTTTAGCCGAACAGCCCCAGCATTTT. Amino acid sequence: CASSLAEQPQHF.

The V and J genes are TRBV6-1 and TRBJ1-4; D gene uncertain. Trimming cost V 11 bases and J 5 bases, with 12 bases left between them. CDR3 size: 12 residues. Germline loops: CDR1 MNHNS, CDR2 SASEGT. As DNA, the CDR3 is TGTGCCGGCGGGGAGAGAAATGAAAAACTGTTTTTT. Translation gives CAGGERNEKLFF.

A single count supports this clone. At one of its ends the junction is not consistent with the germline gene, which may arise from a read error. The rearrangement joins TRBV7-7 to TRBJ2-1; maybe TRBD2 (6 bases). This CDR3 contains 14 residues. Germline CDR1 is SSHAT and CDR2 is FNYEAQ (reference sequence). The CDR3 coding sequence is TGTGCTAGCAGCACGGGCCTAGCGACCAATGAGCAGTTCTTC. It codes for CASSTGLATNEQFF. The variable domain in full, completed from reference TRBV7-7 and TRBJ2-1, reads GAGVSQSPRYKVTKRGQDVTLRCDPISSHATLYWYQQALGQGPEFLTYFNYEAQPDKSGLPSDRFSAERPEGSISTLTIQRTEQRDSAMYRCASSTGLATNEQFFGPGTRLTVL.

This chain uses TRBV5-5 with TRBJ1-4; D not resolved. The length of the CDR3 is 16 residues. Per the germline V gene, CDR1 is SGHKS and CDR2 is YYEKEE (reference sequence). V lost 0 bases, J lost 8 bases, and 17 bases lay in between. CDR3 region: CASSLVFGDVREKLFF. CDR3 DNA sequence: TGTGCCAGCAGCTTGGTTTTTGGGGATGTAAGGGAAAAACTGTTTTTT.

The rearrangement links TRBV9 to TRBJ1-4; 8 nucleotides agree with TRBD1. With 0 bases clipped from V and 7 bases from J, the junction kept 2 bases outside the gene matches. CDR1 and CDR2 from the germline V gene are SGDLS and YYNGEE. The CDR3 sequence is 14 residues long. Here the CDR3 DNA reads TGTGCCAGCAGCGTAGATGGACAGGGTGAAAAACTGTTTTTT. This translates into CASSVDGQGEKLFF.

Sample share makes this clone medium-sized. The rearrangement uses TRBV6-5 and TRBJ2-7, with D possibly called TRBD1 or TRBD2 (5 bases each). Germline CDR1 reads MNHEY; CDR2 reads SVGAGI. There are 15 residues in the CDR3. V was cut by 6 bases and J by 3 bases, with 18 bases left in between. The CDR3 DNA sequence: TGTGCCAGCAGAAGAATAGGGGAGCTTAACTACGAGCAGTACTTC. Protein: CASRRIGELNYEQYF.

The rearrangement links TRBV15 to TRBJ2-5, with unresolved D. V was cut by 2 bases and J by 4 bases, with 5 bases left in between. CDR1 and CDR2 from the germline V gene are LNHNV and YYDKDF (reference sequence). There are 12 residues in the CDR3. CDR3 DNA: TGTGCCACCAGCAGATACGGAGAGACCCAGTACTTC. Its protein product is CATSRYGETQYF.

V gene TRBV18 combines with J gene TRBJ1-2; D possibly corresponds to TRBD1 (6 bases). Per the germline V gene, CDR1 is KGHSH and CDR2 is LQKENI. This CDR3 is built from 15 residues. Between the trimmed V and J ends, which lost 0 bases and 2 bases, there was a span of 10 bases. The CDR3 sequence: CASSPPPQGNYGYTF. The CDR3 DNA reads as TGTGCCAGCTCACCACCGCCCCAGGGGAACTATGGCTACACCTTC.

This sequence joins TRBV6-5 and TRBJ1-1, with 7 bases lining up with TRBD1. The CDR3 is made up of 15 amino acids. Trimming removed 5 bases from V and 3 bases from J; junction bases left unmatched: 9. Germline V gives CDR1 MNHEY, CDR2 SVGAGI. DNA for the CDR3: TGTGCCAGCAGTCCGGGACAGAGGCGGGACACTGAAGCTTTCTTT. Encoded protein: CASSPGQRRDTEAFF.

V and J are TRBV9 and TRBJ2-2; TRBD2 matches 9 bases. Germline V gives CDR1 SGDLS, CDR2 YYNGEE. V lost 2 bases to trimming and J lost 7 bases; unmatched junction nucleotides: 6. The CDR3 sequence is 15 residues long. The DNA for the CDR3 is TGTGCCAGCAGCGTGGGTAGCGGGGGAGGCGGGGAGCTGTTTTTT. Its protein is CASSVGSGGGGELFF.

This chain connects TRBV7-2 to TRBJ1-3, with D unclear. V was cut by 9 bases and J by 0 bases, with 12 bases left in between. Per the germline V gene, CDR1 is SGHTA and CDR2 is FQGNSA. This CDR3 region has 14 residues. CDR3 in DNA: TGTGCCAGTGCGGTTGGAGCCTCTGGAAACACCATATATTTT. Protein: CASAVGASGNTIYF.

This clone was counted a single time. The chain recombines TRBV11-2 with TRBJ2-3, with TRBD1 matching over 10 bases. Trimming removed 0 bases from V and 4 bases from J; junction bases left unmatched: 4. The CDR3 totals 16 residues. CDR1 is SGHAT and CDR2 is FQNNGV in the germline V gene. CDR3 nucleotide sequence: TGTGCCAGCAGCTTAGATCTGGGACAGGGGTCAGATACGCAGTATTTT. Translated: CASSLDLGQGSDTQYF.

The rearrangement joins TRBV9 to TRBJ2-1; 10 bases map to TRBD1. The CDR3 contains 17 residues. Germline-derived CDR1 and CDR2 are SGDLS and YYNGEE. The V and J ends lost 0 bases and 8 bases, in that order; junction bases with no gene match: 11. The CDR3 reads CASSVVGATGGADEQFF. In DNA form, the CDR3 reads TGTGCCAGCAGCGTAGTGGGGGCGACAGGGGGCGCGGATGAGCAGTTCTTC.

The chain has TRBV7-2 and TRBJ1-5, with D hard to call. Per the germline V gene, CDR1 is SGHTA and CDR2 is FQGNSA. This CDR3 spans 13 amino acids. V gave up 1 base and J gave up 6 bases, with 7 bases separating them. The CDR3 loop reads CASSLDAGQPQHF. For the CDR3, the DNA is TGTGCCAGCAGCTTAGACGCTGGTCAGCCCCAGCATTTT.

V is TRBV19 and J is TRBJ2-3; 13 bases are shared with TRBD2. CDR1 and CDR2 from the germline V gene are LNHDA and SQIVND (reference sequence). This CDR3 has 19 residues. The ends lost 3 bases at V and 3 bases at J; junction bases unmatched: 12. CDR3 bases: TGTGCCAGTAGTATCACTAGCGGGGGGGTTTGGGGAGAGACAGATACGCAGTATTTT. This codes for CASSITSGGVWGETDTQYF.

In DNA form, the CDR3 reads TGTGCCAGCGAGACAGGGCCTTCCTACGAGCAGTACTTC. This encodes CASETGPSYEQYF. The gene calls are TRBV2 and TRBJ2-7; 7 nucleotides agree with TRBD1. This CDR3 is 13 amino acids long. CDR1 and CDR2 from the germline V gene are SNHLY and FYNNEI. Trimming cost V 8 bases and J 1 base; bases outside gene matches: 5.

This clone was found a few times. The chain recombines TRBV19 with TRBJ1-4; no clear D gene. V was clipped by 2 bases and J by 7 bases, with 8 bases between them. Germline V CDR1 and CDR2: LNHDA, SQIVND (reference sequence). The CDR3 is 13 amino acids. CDR3 nucleotides: TGTGCCAGTAGTATATTTGGGGTTGAAAAACTGTTTTTT. Translation gives CASSIFGVEKLFF.